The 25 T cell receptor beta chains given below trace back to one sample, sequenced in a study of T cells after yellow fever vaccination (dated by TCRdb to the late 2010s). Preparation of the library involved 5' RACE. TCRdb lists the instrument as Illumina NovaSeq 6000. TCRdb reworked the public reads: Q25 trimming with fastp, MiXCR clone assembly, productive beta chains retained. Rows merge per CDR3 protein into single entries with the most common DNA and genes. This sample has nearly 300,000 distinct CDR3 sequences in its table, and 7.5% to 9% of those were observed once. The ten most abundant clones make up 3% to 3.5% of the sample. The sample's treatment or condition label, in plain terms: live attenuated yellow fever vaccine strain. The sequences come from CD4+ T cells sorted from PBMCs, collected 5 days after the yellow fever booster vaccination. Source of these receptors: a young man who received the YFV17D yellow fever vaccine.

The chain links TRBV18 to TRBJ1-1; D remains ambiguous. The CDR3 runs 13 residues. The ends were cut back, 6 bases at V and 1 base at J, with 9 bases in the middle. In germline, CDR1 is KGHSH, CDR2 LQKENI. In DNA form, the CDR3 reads TGTGCCAGCTCGCGGAGCGAGAACACTGAAGCTTTCTTT. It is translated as CASSRSENTEAFF.

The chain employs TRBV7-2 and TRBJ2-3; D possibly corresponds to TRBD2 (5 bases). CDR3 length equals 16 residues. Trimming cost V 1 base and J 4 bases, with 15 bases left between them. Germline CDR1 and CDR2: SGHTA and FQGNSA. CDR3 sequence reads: CASSLVRGEVADTQYF. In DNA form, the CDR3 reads TGTGCCAGCAGCTTAGTTCGGGGTGAGGTCGCAGATACGCAGTATTTT.

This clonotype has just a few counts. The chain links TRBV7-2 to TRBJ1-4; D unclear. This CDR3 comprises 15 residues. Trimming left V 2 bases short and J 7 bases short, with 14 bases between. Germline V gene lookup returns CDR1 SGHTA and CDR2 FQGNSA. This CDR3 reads CASSLSVGGREKLFF. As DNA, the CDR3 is TGTGCCAGCAGCTTATCCGTGGGAGGGCGTGAAAAACTGTTTTTT.

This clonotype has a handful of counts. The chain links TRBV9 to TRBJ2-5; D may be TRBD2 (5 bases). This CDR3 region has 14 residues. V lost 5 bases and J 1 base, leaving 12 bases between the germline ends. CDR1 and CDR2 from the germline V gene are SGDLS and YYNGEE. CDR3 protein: CASSGGVLQETQYF. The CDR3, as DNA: TGTGCCAGCAGTGGAGGTGTTCTCCAAGAGACCCAGTACTTC.

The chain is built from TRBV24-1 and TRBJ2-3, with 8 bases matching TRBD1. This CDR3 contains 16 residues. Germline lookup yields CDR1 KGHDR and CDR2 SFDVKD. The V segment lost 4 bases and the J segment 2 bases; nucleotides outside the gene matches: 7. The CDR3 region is CATSETGTGDTDTQYF. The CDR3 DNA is TGTGCCACCAGTGAGACCGGGACAGGAGACACAGATACGCAGTATTTT.

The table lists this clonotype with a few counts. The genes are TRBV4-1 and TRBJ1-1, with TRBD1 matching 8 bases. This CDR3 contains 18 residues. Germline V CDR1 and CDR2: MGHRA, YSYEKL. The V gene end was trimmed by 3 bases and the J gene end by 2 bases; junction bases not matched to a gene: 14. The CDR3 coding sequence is TGCGCCAGCAGCCATTTGCCCCATATGGGGACAGGTAACACTGAAGCTTTCTTT. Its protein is CASSHLPHMGTGNTEAFF.

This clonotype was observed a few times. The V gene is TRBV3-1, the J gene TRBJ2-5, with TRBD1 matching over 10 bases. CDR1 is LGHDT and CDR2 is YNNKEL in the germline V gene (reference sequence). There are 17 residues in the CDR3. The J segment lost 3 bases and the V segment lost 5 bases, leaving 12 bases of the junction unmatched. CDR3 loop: CASSSWSGQGEKETQYF. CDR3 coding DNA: TGTGCCAGCAGCTCATGGTCCGGACAGGGGGAGAAAGAGACCCAGTACTTC.

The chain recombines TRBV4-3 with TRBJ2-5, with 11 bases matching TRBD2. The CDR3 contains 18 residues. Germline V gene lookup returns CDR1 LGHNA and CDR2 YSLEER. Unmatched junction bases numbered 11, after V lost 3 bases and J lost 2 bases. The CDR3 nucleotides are TGCGCCAGCAGCCAGGGGACTAGCGGAGCCGGAATACAAGAGACCCAGTACTTC. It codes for CASSQGTSGAGIQETQYF.

CDR3 in amino acids: CSAATPGDVTDTQYF. The CDR3 nucleotides are TGCAGTGCCGCTACCCCCGGGGACGTCACAGATACGCAGTATTTT. The chain is built from TRBV20-1 and TRBJ2-3; D is tentatively TRBD1 or TRBD2 (5 bases each). Per germline, CDR1 DFQATT and CDR2 SNEGSKA (reference sequence). Trimming stripped 6 bases from V and 2 bases from J, with 18 bases between. CDR3 length: 15 amino acids.

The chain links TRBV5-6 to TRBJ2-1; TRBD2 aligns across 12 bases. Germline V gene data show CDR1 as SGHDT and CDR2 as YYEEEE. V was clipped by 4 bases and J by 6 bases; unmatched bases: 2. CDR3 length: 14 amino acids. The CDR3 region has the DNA TGTGCCAGCAGCCTGACTAGCGGGAGCAATGAGCAGTTCTTC. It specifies CASSLTSGSNEQFF.

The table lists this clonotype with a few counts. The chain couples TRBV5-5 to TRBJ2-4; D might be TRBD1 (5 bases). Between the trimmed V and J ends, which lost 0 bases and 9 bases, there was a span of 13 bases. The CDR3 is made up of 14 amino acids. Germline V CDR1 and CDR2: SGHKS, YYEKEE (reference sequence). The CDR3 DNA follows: TGTGCCAGCAGCTTGGAGGTGGACAACTCCATTCAGTACTTC. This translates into CASSLEVDNSIQYF.

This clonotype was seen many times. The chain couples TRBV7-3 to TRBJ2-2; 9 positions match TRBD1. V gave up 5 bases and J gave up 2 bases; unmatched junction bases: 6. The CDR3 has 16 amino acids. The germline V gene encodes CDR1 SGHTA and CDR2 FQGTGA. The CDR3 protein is CASSLGTGFNTGELFF. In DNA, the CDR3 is TGTGCCAGCAGCCTTGGGACAGGGTTCAACACCGGGGAGCTGTTTTTT.

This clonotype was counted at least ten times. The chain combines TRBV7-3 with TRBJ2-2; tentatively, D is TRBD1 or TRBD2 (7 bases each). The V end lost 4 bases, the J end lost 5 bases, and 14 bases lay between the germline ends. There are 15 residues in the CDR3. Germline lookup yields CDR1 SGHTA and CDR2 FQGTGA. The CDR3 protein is CASSSSQGGTGELFF. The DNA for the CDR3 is TGTGCCAGCAGCTCGTCCCAGGGGGGGACCGGGGAGCTGTTTTTT.

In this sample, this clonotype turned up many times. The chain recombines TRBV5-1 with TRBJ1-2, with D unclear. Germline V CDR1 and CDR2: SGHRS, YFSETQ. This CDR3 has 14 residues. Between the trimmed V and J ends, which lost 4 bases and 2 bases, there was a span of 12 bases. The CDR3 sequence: CASSRDRENYGYTF. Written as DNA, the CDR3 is TGCGCCAGCAGCCGCGACCGGGAAAACTATGGCTACACCTTC.

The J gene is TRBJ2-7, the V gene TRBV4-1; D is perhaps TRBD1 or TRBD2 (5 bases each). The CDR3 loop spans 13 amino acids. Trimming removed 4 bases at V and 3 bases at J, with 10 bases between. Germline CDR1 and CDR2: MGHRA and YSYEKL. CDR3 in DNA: TGCGCCAGCAGCCCGTTGAGGGGCTACGAGCAGTACGTC. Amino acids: CASSPLRGYEQYV.

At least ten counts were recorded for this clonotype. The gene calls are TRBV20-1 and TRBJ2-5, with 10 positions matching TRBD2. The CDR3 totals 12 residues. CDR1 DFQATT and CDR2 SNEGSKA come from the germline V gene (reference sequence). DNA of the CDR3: TGCAGGGCCGGGACTAGCGACGAGACCCAGTACTTC. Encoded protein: CRAGTSDETQYF.

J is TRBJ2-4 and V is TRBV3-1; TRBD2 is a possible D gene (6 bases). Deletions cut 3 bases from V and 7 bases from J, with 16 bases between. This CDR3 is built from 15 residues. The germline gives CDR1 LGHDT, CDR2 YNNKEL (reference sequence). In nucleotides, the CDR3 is TGTGCCAGCAGCCAGGGGACTTGGGGTGCGAACATTCAGTACTTC. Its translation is CASSQGTWGANIQYF.

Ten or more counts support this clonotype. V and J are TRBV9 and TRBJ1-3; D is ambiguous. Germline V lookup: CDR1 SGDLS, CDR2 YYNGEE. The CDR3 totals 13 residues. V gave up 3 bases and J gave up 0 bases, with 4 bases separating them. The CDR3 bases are TGTGCCAGCAGCGGGTCCTCTGGAAACACCATATATTTT. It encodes CASSGSSGNTIYF.

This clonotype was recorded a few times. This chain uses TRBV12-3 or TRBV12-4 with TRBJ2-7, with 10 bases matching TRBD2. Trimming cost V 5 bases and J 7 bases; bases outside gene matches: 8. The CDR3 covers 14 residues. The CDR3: CASSHSGGAWEQYF. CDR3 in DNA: TGTGCCAGCAGTCACAGCGGGGGGGCCTGGGAGCAGTACTTC.

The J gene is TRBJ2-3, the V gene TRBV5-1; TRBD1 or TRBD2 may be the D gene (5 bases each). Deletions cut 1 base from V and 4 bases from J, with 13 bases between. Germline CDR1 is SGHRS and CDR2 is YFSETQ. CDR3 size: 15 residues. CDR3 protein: CASSLRGQGPDTQYF. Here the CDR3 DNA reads TGCGCCAGCAGCTTGCGGGGTCAGGGTCCAGATACGCAGTATTTT.

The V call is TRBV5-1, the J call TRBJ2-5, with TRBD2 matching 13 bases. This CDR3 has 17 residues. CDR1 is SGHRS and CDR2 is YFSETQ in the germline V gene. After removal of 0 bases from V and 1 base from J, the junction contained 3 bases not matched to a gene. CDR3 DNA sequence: TGCGCCAGCAGCTTGGGACTAGCGGGGGGCAGCCAAGAGACCCAGTACTTC. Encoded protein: CASSLGLAGGSQETQYF. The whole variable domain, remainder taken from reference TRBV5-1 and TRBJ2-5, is KAGVTQTPRYLIKTRGQQVTLSCSPISGHRSVSWYQQTPGQGLQFLFEYFSETQRNKGNFPGRFSGRQFSNSRSEMNVSTLELGDSALYLCASSLGLAGGSQETQYFGPGTRLLVL.

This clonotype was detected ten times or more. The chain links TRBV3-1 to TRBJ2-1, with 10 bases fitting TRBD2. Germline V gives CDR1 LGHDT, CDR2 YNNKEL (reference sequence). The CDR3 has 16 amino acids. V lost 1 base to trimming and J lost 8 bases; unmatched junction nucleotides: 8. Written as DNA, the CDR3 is TGTGCCAGCAGCCAAGCGAACCTAGCGGGGGCGGATGAGCAGTTCTTC. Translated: CASSQANLAGADEQFF.

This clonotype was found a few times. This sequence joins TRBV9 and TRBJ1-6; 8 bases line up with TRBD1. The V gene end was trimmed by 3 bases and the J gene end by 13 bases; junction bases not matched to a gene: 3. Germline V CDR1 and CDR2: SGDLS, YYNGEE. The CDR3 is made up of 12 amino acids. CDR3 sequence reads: CASSAYRGPLHF. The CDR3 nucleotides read TGTGCCAGCAGCGCCTACAGGGGGCCCCTCCACTTT.

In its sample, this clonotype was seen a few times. CDR3 sequence: CASSFLSANYGYTF. CDR3 nucleotides: TGTGCCAGCAGTTTTCTCAGTGCTAACTATGGCTACACCTTC. The rearrangement uses TRBV28 and TRBJ1-2; no clear D. Trimming took off 3 bases at V and 0 bases at J, with 8 bases between the two ends. Germline CDR1 MDHEN, CDR2 SYDVKM. The CDR3 totals 14 residues.

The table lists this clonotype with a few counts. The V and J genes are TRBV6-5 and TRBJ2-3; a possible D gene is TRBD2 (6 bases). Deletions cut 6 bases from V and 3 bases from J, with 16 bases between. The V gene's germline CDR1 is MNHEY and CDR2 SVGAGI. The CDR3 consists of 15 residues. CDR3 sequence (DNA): TGTGCCAGCAGCATTGGACTACACAAGACAGATACGCAGTATTTT. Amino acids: CASSIGLHKTDTQYF.